These 22 T cell receptor beta chains were all obtained from the same sample, sequenced in a study of shared clonotypes between healthy human individuals. The assay was immunoSEQ multiplex PCR, and TCRdb's table has in-frame clones only and misses some. Among 2 million to 2.5 million clones, 90% to 95% were seen once, and the ten largest hold about 0.41%. The sequenced material came from naive CD4+ T cells from PBMCs. Specified subset: CD45RA+ positively selected. These receptors were collected from a man between 18 and 35 years old in good health. Some clones in this sample may be carry-over from other donors' samples.

The chain couples TRBV25-1 to TRBJ2-7, with 7 bases that match TRBD1. V lost 6 bases and J lost 5; bases outside the gene matches: 7. The CDR3 extends over 13 amino acids. CDR1 MGHDK and CDR2 SYGVNS come from the germline V gene. The CDR3 protein is CASSDDRDHEQYF. CDR3 coding DNA: TGTGCCAGCAGCGACGACAGGGACCACGAGCAGTACTTC.

The rearrangement joins TRBV6-5 to TRBJ2-3; 11 bases map to TRBD2. The CDR3 consists of 14 residues. With V trimmed by 6 bases and J by 4 bases, 3 bases remained unmatched. Germline V gives CDR1 MNHEY, CDR2 SVGAGI. The CDR3 DNA follows: TGTGCCAGCAGAGGGGGACTAGCGGCAGATACGCAGTATTTT. Translating gives CASRGGLAADTQYF.

The chain uses TRBV4-1 and TRBJ2-3; 13 bases match TRBD2. Germline CDR1 MGHRA, CDR2 YSYEKL. The ends lost 0 bases at V and 6 bases at J; junction bases unmatched: 3. This CDR3 contains 16 residues. CDR3: CASSQELAGGSDTQYF. The CDR3 DNA sequence: TGCGCCAGCAGCCAAGAACTAGCGGGAGGGTCGGATACGCAGTATTTT.

The rearrangement uses TRBV7-9 and TRBJ1-3; D gene uncertain. The CDR3 covers 13 residues. V lost 2 bases and J lost 4, with 6 bases in between. The germline V gene has CDR1 SEHNR and CDR2 FQNEAQ (reference sequence). CDR3 in DNA: TGTGCCAGCAGCTTATCCCTGGGAAACACCATATATTTT. It encodes CASSLSLGNTIYF.

The genes are TRBV19 and TRBJ2-1; D possibly corresponds to TRBD2 (6 bases). V was shortened by 4 bases and J by 10 bases, with 20 bases between the two germline ends. Germline CDR1 LNHDA, CDR2 SQIVND (reference sequence). This CDR3 spans 15 amino acids. The DNA of the CDR3 is TGTGCCAGTAGTACGAACCTAGCGATTCCGGGGGAGCAGTTCTTC. Residues: CASSTNLAIPGEQFF.

The chain recombines TRBV28 with TRBJ2-2; D call uncertain. CDR3 length: 12 residues. V was pared by 1 base and J by 7 bases, with 4 bases between. The germline CDR1 and CDR2 sequences are MDHEN and SYDVKM. The chain's CDR3 is CASSLSFGELFF. CDR3 coding DNA: TGTGCCAGCAGTTTATCATTCGGGGAGCTGTTTTTT.

The chain links TRBV28 to TRBJ2-1; D may be TRBD2 (5 bases). This CDR3 has 15 amino acids. V lost 3 bases to trimming and J lost 0 bases, with 9 bases between them. Per germline, CDR1 MDHEN and CDR2 SYDVKM. CDR3 nucleotides: TGTGCCAGCAGTTTTTCCGGGATCTCCTACAATGAGCAGTTCTTC. Translated: CASSFSGISYNEQFF.

The V gene is TRBV15, the J gene TRBJ2-5; D perhaps matches TRBD2 (5 bases). Germline CDR1 reads LNHNV; CDR2 reads YYDKDF (reference sequence). The CDR3 runs 16 residues. The V gene lost 3 bases and the J gene lost 0 bases, with 14 bases spanning the gap. The CDR3 region has the DNA TGTGCCACCAGCAGGGCTGGCGGGCAGTACCAAGAGACCCAGTACTTC. Amino acids: CATSRAGGQYQETQYF.

In nucleotides, the CDR3 is TGCAGCGTTGTAAGAGGGCGATTGCCTAAAGAGACCCAGTACTTC. It yields the protein CSVVRGRLPKETQYF. V usage is TRBV29-1 and J usage is TRBJ2-5; possibly TRBD2 for D (5 bases). CDR3 size: 15 residues. Germline values: CDR1 SQVTM, CDR2 ANQGSEA. Trimming took off 4 bases at V and 3 bases at J, with 18 bases between the two ends. The full variable domain, completed using reference TRBV29-1 and TRBJ2-5, is SAVISQKPSRDICQRGTSLTIQCQVDSQVTMMFWYRQQPGQSLTLIATANQGSEATYESGFVIDKFPISRPNLTFSTLTVSNMSPEDSSIYLCSVVRGRLPKETQYFGPGTRLLVL.

This chain joins TRBV5-4 and TRBJ1-3; 7 positions match TRBD1. The CDR3 runs to 15 residues. Germline loops: CDR1 SGHNT, CDR2 YYREEE (reference sequence). V trimming: 5 bases; J trimming: 0 bases; junction bases outside the gene matches: 5. This CDR3 is CASRPGQASGNTIYF. CDR3 sequence (DNA): TGTGCCAGCAGGCCAGGACAGGCCTCTGGAAACACCATATATTTT.

V is TRBV9 and J is TRBJ2-5; unclear D gene. The germline V gene encodes CDR1 SGDLS and CDR2 YYNGEE. Trimming took 4 bases from V and 4 from J, leaving 14 bases between them. CDR3 length: 14 amino acids. CDR3 sequence: CASSLGPTPETQYF. The CDR3 DNA reads as TGTGCCAGCAGCTTAGGACCTACCCCAGAGACCCAGTACTTC.

There are a few counts of this clone. The chain carries TRBV7-9 and TRBJ1-1; no clear D. V shed 2 bases and J shed 2 bases, with 3 bases lying between them. The germline CDR1 and CDR2 sequences are SEHNR and FQNEAQ (reference sequence). CDR3 length: 12 residues. Written as DNA, the CDR3 is TGTGCCAGCAGCTTATACAACACTGAAGCTTTCTTT. It yields the protein CASSLYNTEAFF. Full variable domain (missing parts from reference TRBV7-9 and TRBJ1-1): DTGVSQNPRHKITKRGQNVTFRCDPISEHNRLYWYRQTLGQGPEFLTYFQNEAQLEKSRLLSDRFSAERPKGSFSTLEIQRTEQGDSAMYLCASSLYNTEAFFGQGTRLTVV.

As for this clone: Additional DNA sequences in this sample encode the identical CDR3. The J gene is TRBJ2-5, the V gene TRBV18; D gene ambiguous. Germline CDR1 reads KGHSH; CDR2 reads LQKENI. CDR3 length: 12 residues. V lost 4 bases and J 2 bases, leaving 5 bases between the germline ends. CDR3 in DNA: TGTGCCAGCTCACGGTCTCAAGAGACCCAGTACTTC. Its protein product is CASSRSQETQYF. Full variable domain (rest looked up from reference TRBV18 and TRBJ2-5): NAGVMQNPRHLVRRRGQEARLRCSPMKGHSHVYWYRQLPEEGLKFMVYLQKENIIDESGMPKERFSAEFPKEGPSILRIQQVVRGDSAAYFCASSRSQETQYFGPGTRLLVL.

The rearrangement joins TRBV7-9 to TRBJ2-1; 7 bases are shared with TRBD2. The V gene end was trimmed by 8 bases and the J gene end by 10 bases; junction bases not matched to a gene: 14. The germline V gene encodes CDR1 SEHNR and CDR2 FQNEAQ (reference sequence). This CDR3 comprises 14 residues. The CDR3 nucleotides are TGTGCCAGCTTGGGGGAACGAGCGGGACCCGAGCAGTTCTTC. Amino acid sequence: CASLGERAGPEQFF.

V is TRBV18 and J is TRBJ2-7; 14 bases align to TRBD2. CDR1 is KGHSH and CDR2 is LQKENI in the germline V gene. The CDR3 extends over 17 amino acids. V lost 3 bases, J lost 2 bases, and 6 bases stayed unmatched. CDR3 protein: CASSPGLAGEVPYEQYF. The CDR3 DNA reads as TGTGCCAGCTCACCGGGACTAGCGGGAGAGGTCCCCTACGAGCAGTACTTC.

V usage is TRBV28 and J usage is TRBJ2-4; 8 positions agree with TRBD1. Germline CDR1 and CDR2: MDHEN and SYDVKM. This CDR3 has 15 amino acids. After removal of 4 bases from V and 0 bases from J, the junction contained 2 bases not matched to a gene. CDR3 region: CASSSQGVAKNIQYF. DNA of the CDR3: TGTGCCAGCAGTTCACAGGGGGTAGCCAAAAACATTCAGTACTTC.

The chain combines TRBV9 with TRBJ2-2; the D gene is possibly TRBD2 (5 bases). CDR1 and CDR2 from the germline V gene are SGDLS and YYNGEE. V was clipped by 0 bases and J by 4 bases, with 10 bases between them. The CDR3 sequence is 15 residues long. CDR3 sequence: CASSVAGWGTGELFF. CDR3 in DNA: TGTGCCAGCAGCGTAGCGGGGTGGGGCACCGGGGAGCTGTTTTTT. The whole variable domain, filled in from reference TRBV9 and TRBJ2-2, reads DSGVTQTPKHLITATGQRVTLRCSPRSGDLSVYWYQQSLDQGLQFLIQYYNGEERAKGNILERFSAQQFPDLHSELNLSSLELGDSALYFCASSVAGWGTGELFFGEGSRLTVL.

This clone was detected a few times. The CDR3 bases are TGTGCCAGTAGTCCCGGCGGAGTCCCTGGTGGCTACACCTTC. As protein: CASSPGGVPGGYTF. This rearrangement joins TRBV19 to TRBJ1-2; no reliable D call. The CDR3 loop spans 14 amino acids. Deletions cut 5 bases from V and 7 bases from J, with 17 bases between. Germline assignment: CDR1 LNHDA and CDR2 SQIVND (reference sequence).

The gene calls are TRBV5-1 and TRBJ2-3; D unclear. The germline V gene encodes CDR1 SGHRS and CDR2 YFSETQ. Trimming removed 0 bases at V and 2 bases at J, with 7 bases between. CDR3 size: 14 residues. The CDR3 is CASSLVVDTDTQYF. The CDR3 DNA reads as TGCGCCAGCAGCTTGGTTGTAGACACAGATACGCAGTATTTT.

The chain uses TRBV30 and TRBJ1-1; D is uncertain. V shed 5 bases and J shed 0 bases, with 7 bases lying between them. Germline CDR1 reads GTSNPN; CDR2 reads SVGIG (reference sequence). This CDR3 has 12 amino acids. CDR3 in amino acids: CAWERVNTEAFF. The CDR3 DNA reads TGTGCCTGGGAAAGGGTGAACACTGAAGCTTTCTTT. Looking up the rest from reference TRBV30 and TRBJ1-1 gives the full variable domain: SQTIHQWPATLVQPVGSPLSLECTVEGTSNPNLYWYRQAAGRGLQLLFYSVGIGQISSEVPQNLSASRPQDRQFILSSKKLLLSDSGFYLCAWERVNTEAFFGQGTRLTVV.

The chain carries TRBV27 and TRBJ1-1; D remains unclear. V lost 6 bases, J lost 0 bases, and 11 bases lay in between. CDR1 and CDR2 from the germline V gene are MNHEY and SMNVEV (reference sequence). The CDR3 length is 14 residues. The CDR3 DNA reads TGTGCCAGCAGGGAGTCCGTTGTGAACACTGAAGCTTTCTTT. This encodes CASRESVVNTEAFF.

V is TRBV4-2 and J is TRBJ2-7; D remains unclear. Trimming pared 4 bases from V and 6 bases from J, leaving 7 bases between. Germline V CDR1 and CDR2: LGHNA, YNFKEQ. The CDR3 totals 11 residues. CDR3 nucleotides: TGTGCCAGCAGCCTTGGTGGCGAGCAGTACTTC. It codes for CASSLGGEQYF.